The TCR beta chain under discussion was sequenced for a study of OX40 agonist ivuxolimab in advanced cancers. TCRdb keeps only in-frame clones here, not all; method: immunoSEQ multiplex PCR. The top ten hold more than 25% of the sample, which has tens of thousands of clones, approximately 90% seen once. The CDR3 is 16 amino acids. Between the trimmed V and J ends, which lost 5 bases and 3 bases, there was a span of 20 bases. Germline loops: CDR1 SGHVS, CDR2 FQNEAQ. The clonotype was recovered from an adult with an advanced solid tumor such as melanoma, head and neck, liver or kidney cancer. The chain joins TRBV7-8 to TRBJ2-7; D not resolved. Material: CD4+ or CD8+ T cells sorted from blood, obtained in a trial of the OX40 agonist ivuxolimab. CDR3 region: CASSPYELTSVYEQYF. The DNA of the CDR3 is TGTGCCAGCAGCCCATACGAGCTTACGTCGGTCTACGAGCAGTACTTC.